This T cell receptor beta chain derives from a study of OX40 agonist ivuxolimab in advanced cancers. Study-wide background: Each dose-escalation patient presented with hepatocellular carcinoma, melanoma, renal cell or head and neck cancer. Broader study findings: There was clonal expansion of CD4+ and CD8+ blood T cells by week 6 at 0.1 to 3.0 mg/kg.

This clone was seen just once. Its antigen is unknown. Anyone with autoimmune disease history or systemic immunosuppression was excluded. Sequencing was performed with immunoSEQ multiplex PCR; in TCRdb, only in-frame clones are kept and a portion is missing. The sample lists tens of thousands of clones; 83% were seen once. Germline V CDR1 and CDR2: MGHDK, SYGVNS. CDR3 length equals 13 residues. The V and J ends lost 6 bases and 0 bases respectively, with 8 bases between them. The sequence was collected from an adult with an advanced solid tumor such as melanoma, head and neck, liver or kidney cancer. This specimen was CD4+ or CD8+ T cells sorted from blood, taken in a trial of the OX40 agonist ivuxolimab. The chain is built from TRBV25-1 and TRBJ1-1, with a possible D match to TRBD1 (6 bases). The CDR3 region is CASSRGMNTEAFF. The CDR3 coding sequence is TGTGCCAGCAGCAGGGGTATGAACACTGAAGCTTTCTTT. Using reference TRBV25-1 and TRBJ1-1 for the parts outside the CDR3, the full variable domain is EADIYQTPRYLVIGTGKKITLECSQTMGHDKMYWYQQDPGMELHLIHYSYGVNSTEKGDLSSESTVSRIRTEHFPLTLESARPSHTSQYLCASSRGMNTEAFFGQGTRLTVV.